Sequencing of this T cell receptor (beta chain) was carried out in a study of cytomegalovirus exposure and HLA in healthy donors. For the study at large: In a later analysis, the approximately 120 validation repertoires were reported to have used the same platform as the 650 to 800 first-cohort repertoires.

The protocol was immunoSEQ multiplex PCR, while the TCRdb copy is restricted to in-frame clones and leaves out a portion. The table has around 70,000 clones, around 93% seen once. This clone is medium-sized (0.01 to 0.1%) by share. Its antigen is undetermined. General study findings and limits: The study flagged around 150 TCR beta chains as cytomegalovirus-associated.

The CDR3 has 15 amino acids. V was clipped by 3 bases and J by 2 bases; unmatched bases: 6. Germline V gives CDR1 SNHLY, CDR2 FYNNEI. V and J are TRBV2 and TRBJ2-7; 8 bases are a match to TRBD1. This TCR was recovered from a man between 18 and 29 years old in good health and CMV-seronegative. Sequencing input: PBMCs. The CDR3 coding sequence is TGTGCCAGCAGTGACAAAGGACAGGGTCCCTACGAGCAGTACTTC. This codes for CASSDKGQGPYEQYF.